This T cell receptor beta chain was obtained from a study of T cells after yellow fever vaccination. Study-level points and caveats: The secondary response was weaker but peaked faster, day 5 versus 15. The bulk population could contribute abundant contaminating clonotypes to FACS-sorted repertoires. Re-detected after boosting: most primary clones, about 96% of CD4 and less than 90% of CD8.

The study made its TCR cDNA through 5'RACE template switching. That step introduced a universal primer site along with UMIs. From the 5' RACE reads, TCRdb called clonotypes with MiXCR, one entry per CDR3 protein. The table shows 150,000 to 200,000 distinct CDR3 sequences, with about 6% occurring only once. With V trimmed by 5 bases and J by 5 bases, 8 bases remained unmatched. CDR3 size: 15 residues. Per the germline V gene, CDR1 is MNHEY and CDR2 is SVGEGT. This clonotype was found many times. The antigen is unknown. This TCR derives from a man between 18 and 35 years old who received the YFV17D yellow fever vaccine. Sequenced here: CD4+ T cells sorted from PBMCs, sampled on the day of the first yellow fever vaccination. V and J are TRBV6-2 or TRBV6-3 and TRBJ2-1, with TRBD1 matching 8 bases. CDR3 nucleotides: TGTGCCAGCAGTCGCTGGACAGGGTTAAACAATGAGCAGTTCTTC. It specifies CASSRWTGLNNEQFF.